This is a list of T cell receptor beta chains from one sample in a study of CD8+CD57+ T cells in acquired aplastic anemia. One entry per CDR3 protein results from TCRdb running MiXCR on the reads. Among under 500,000 distinct CDR3 sequences, under 40% were seen once, and the ten largest hold 0.7% to 1%. Sequences were obtained from sorted CD4+, CD8+, or CD8+CD57+ T cells (not recorded which) from PBMCs. All receptors derive from a human donor with aplastic anemia. CDR3s include the opening cysteine and the closing phenylalanine or tryptophan. A D gene is named only where the DNA matches it firmly. Where a row states a size, it is once, few, many or the class of an expanded clone; other rows omit it.

CDR3 protein	CDR3 DNA	D gene	V gene	J gene	clone size
CSAPVNTFDNEQFF	TGCAGTGCTCCGGTGAATACTTTTGACAATGAGCAGTTCTTC	-	TRBV20-1	TRBJ2-1	-
CAISGGQGVGGYTF	TGTGCCATCAGTGGGGGACAGGGGGTAGGCGGCTACACCTTC	TRBD1	TRBV10-3	TRBJ1-2	few
CASSKTGGQAGYTF	TGTGCCAGCAGTAAGACAGGGGGTCAGGCAGGCTACACCTTC	TRBD1	TRBV25-1	TRBJ1-2	few
CASSQVRTKETQYF	TGTGCCAGCAGCCAAGTCAGGACTAAAGAGACCCAGTACTTC	-	TRBV4-2	TRBJ2-5	-
CASSIYRGNSPLHF	TGTGCCAGCAGTATCTACAGGGGCAATTCACCCCTCCACTTT	TRBD1	TRBV2	TRBJ1-6	-
CASSSTAKDYEQYF	TGTGCCAGCAGCTCAACGGCCAAAGACTACGAGCAGTACTTC	-	TRBV7-6	TRBJ2-7	many
CASSQDQWRDEQYF	TGCGCCAGCAGCCAAGATCAGTGGCGGGACGAGCAGTACTTC	-	TRBV4-3	TRBJ2-7	few
CACSLYLRGFEDYGYTF	TGTGCCTGCAGCTTATACCTCAGAGGATTCGAAGACTATGGCTACACCTTC	-	TRBV11-2	TRBJ1-2	-
CASSETTTGNNSPLHF	TGTGCCAGCAGTGAAACGACTACAGGGAATAATTCACCCCTCCACTTT	-	TRBV2	TRBJ1-6	few
CASSQAGGGLSYNEQFF	TGTGCCAGCAGCCAAGCGGGGGGGGGCCTCTCCTACAATGAGCAGTTCTTC	TRBD2	TRBV3-1	TRBJ2-1	-
CASSLEAGVYYGYTF	TGTGCCAGCAGCTTAGAGGCAGGGGTTTACTATGGCTACACCTTC	-	TRBV11-2	TRBJ1-2	many
CASSLAKGGYTF	TGTGCCAGCAGCTTGGCCAAAGGAGGCTACACCTTC	-	TRBV5-8	TRBJ1-2	many
CASSINIDTQYF	TGTGCCAGCAGCATAAATATTGATACGCAGTATTTT	-	TRBV7-9	TRBJ2-3	-
CATSLGVGGNQPQHF	TGTGCCACCAGCCTAGGTGTTGGGGGCAATCAGCCCCAGCATTTT	-	TRBV15	TRBJ1-5	many
CATSDFTSGDSYEQYF	TGTGCCACCAGTGATTTTACTAGCGGGGACTCCTACGAGCAGTACTTC	TRBD2	TRBV24-1	TRBJ2-7	many
CASSLEVQPQHF	TGTGCCAGCAGTCTCGAAGTTCAGCCCCAGCATTTT	-	TRBV12-3/TRBV12-4	TRBJ1-5	many
CASSFTRRDRGLLYGYEQYF	TGTGCCAGCAGTTTCACGAGAAGGGACAGGGGCCTCCTTTATGGTTACGAGCAGTACTTC	TRBD1	TRBV25-1	TRBJ2-7	-
CASSGGQGNYGYTF	TGTGCCAGCAGTGGGGGACAGGGGAACTATGGCTACACCTTC	TRBD1	TRBV10-3	TRBJ1-2	many
CSAPNNDLAGGIRRESEQYF	TGCAGTGCCCCTAATAACGACCTAGCGGGAGGGATCCGTCGGGAGAGCGAGCAGTACTTC	TRBD2	TRBV20-1	TRBJ2-7	-
CASSDAGRAYGYTF	TGTGCCAGCAGTGATGCGGGCAGGGCCTATGGCTACACCTTC	-	TRBV25-1	TRBJ1-2	-
CARDRRGEETQYF	TGTGCTAGAGATCGGCGGGGGGAAGAGACCCAGTACTTC	TRBD2	TRBV25-1	TRBJ2-5	-
CASTGQGASGYTF	TGTGCCAGCACCGGACAGGGGGCTTCTGGCTACACCTTC	TRBD1	TRBV2	TRBJ1-2	few